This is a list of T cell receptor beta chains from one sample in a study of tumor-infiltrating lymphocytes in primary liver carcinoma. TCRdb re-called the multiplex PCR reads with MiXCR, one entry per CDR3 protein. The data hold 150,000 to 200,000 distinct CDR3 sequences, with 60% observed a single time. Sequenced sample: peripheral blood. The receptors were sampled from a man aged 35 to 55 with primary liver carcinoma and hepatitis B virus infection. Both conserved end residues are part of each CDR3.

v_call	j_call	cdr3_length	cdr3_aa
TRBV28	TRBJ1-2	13	CASTDPRKYDYTF
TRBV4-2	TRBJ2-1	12	CASSQVQNEQFF
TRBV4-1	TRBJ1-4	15	CASSQAAGVNEKLFF
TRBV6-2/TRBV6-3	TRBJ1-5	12	CASSDSNQSQHF
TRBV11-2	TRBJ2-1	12	CASSSEGDEQFF
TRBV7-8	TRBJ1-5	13	CASSSRVFQPQHF
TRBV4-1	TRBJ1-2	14	CASSQDTGTSGYTF
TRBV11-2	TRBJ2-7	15	CARSLGTYSSYEQYF
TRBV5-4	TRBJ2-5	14	CASSPQGAQETQYF
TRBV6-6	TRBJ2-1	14	CASSAGQGTGQQFF
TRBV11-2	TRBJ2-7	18	CTSSEKLSAGGLFYEQYF
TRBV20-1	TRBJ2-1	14	CRGFEGDTPNEQFF
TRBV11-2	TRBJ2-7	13	CASSLETVYGQYF
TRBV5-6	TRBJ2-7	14	CASSFTAESYEQYF
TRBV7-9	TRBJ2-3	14	CASSLSSSDHTQYF
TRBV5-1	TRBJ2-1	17	CASSLSRLLSSYNEQFF
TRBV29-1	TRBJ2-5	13	CSVVEITGETQYF
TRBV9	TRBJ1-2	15	CASSALTGGEDGYIF
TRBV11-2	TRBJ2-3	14	CASNLSRGSDAQYF
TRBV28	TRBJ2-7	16	CASSLTVLLSSNEQYF
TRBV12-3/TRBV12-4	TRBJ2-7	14	CASSERGSFHEQYF
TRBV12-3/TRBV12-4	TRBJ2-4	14	CASSPWGDKSIQYF
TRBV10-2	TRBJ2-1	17	CASSESPGLAGVNEQFF
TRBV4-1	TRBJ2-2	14	CASSKSGTPGELFF
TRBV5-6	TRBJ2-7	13	CASSFDQGYEQYF
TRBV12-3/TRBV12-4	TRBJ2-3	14	CASSLGQGKDTHYF
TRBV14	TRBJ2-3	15	CASSGGTSAADTQYF
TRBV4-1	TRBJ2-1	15	CASSATGGEGGGQFF
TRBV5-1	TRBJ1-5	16	CASSLGPNGGNQPQHF
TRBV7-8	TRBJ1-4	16	CASRPSGGRYNEKLFF
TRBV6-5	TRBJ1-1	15	CASIGTGGGNTEAFF
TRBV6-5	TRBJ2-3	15	CASSYEAGEGDTQYF
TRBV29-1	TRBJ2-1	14	CSVVAGQLYNEQFF
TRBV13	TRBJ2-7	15	CASASGQDPSYEQYF
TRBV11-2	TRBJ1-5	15	CTSNLEDRGGQPQHF
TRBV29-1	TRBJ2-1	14	CSVPTGGAFNEQFF
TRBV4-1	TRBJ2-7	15	CASSKRKGSSYEQYF
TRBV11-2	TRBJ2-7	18	CASSPIRRGRRASYEQYF
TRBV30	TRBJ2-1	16	CAWSDKLAGAQDEQFF
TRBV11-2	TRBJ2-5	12	CAGSFAEETQYF
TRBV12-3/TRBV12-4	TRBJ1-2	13	CASSLDSSYGYTF
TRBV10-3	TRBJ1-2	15	CAISGGTGTLDGYTF
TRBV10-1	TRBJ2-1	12	CASSEWGNDRFF
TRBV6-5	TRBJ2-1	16	CASTPVLALTYNEQFF
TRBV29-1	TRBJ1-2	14	CSVDGGQYVYGYTF
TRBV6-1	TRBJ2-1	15	CASRGQVVPYNEQFF
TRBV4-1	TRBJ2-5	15	CASSQKELVPEAQYF
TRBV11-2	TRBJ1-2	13	CVSSLDSYYGYTF
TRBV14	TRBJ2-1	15	CASSQAGQGDNEQFF
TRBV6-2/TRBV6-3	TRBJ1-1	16	CASSEYGGLTDTEAFF
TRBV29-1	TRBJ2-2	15	CSVVEPGRRNRDLFF
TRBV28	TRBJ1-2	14	CASSLETVLGGYTF
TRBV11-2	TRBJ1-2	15	CASSYGTVDSYGYTF
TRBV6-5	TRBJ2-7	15	CASSYGTYGSYEQYF
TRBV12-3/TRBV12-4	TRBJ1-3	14	CASRRQAAGNTIYF